Sequencing of this TCR beta chain was carried out in a study of T cells in Graves' hyperthyroidism and ophthalmopathy. Study-level findings and limits: From stable hyperthyroidism, ophthalmopathy was set apart by a 13 V-J model. Model-based prediction identified ophthalmopathy a median about 7 months prior to its onset.

Not enrolled were patients with uncontrolled infection, other autoimmune disease, pregnancy or lactation. The ends lost 1 base at V and 4 bases at J; junction bases unmatched: 8. Germline CDR1 is SEHNR and CDR2 is FQNEAQ (reference sequence). The CDR3 runs to 16 residues. What was amplified from RNA transcripts were TCR beta CDR3 regions. An initial round of RT-PCR targeting the TCR CDR3 relied on the HTBI primer set. Each CDR3 protein is one row after TCRdb ran MiXCR on the multiplex PCR reads. The data hold hundreds of thousands of distinct CDR3 sequences, with around 16% observed a single time. Only a few counts were recorded for this clonotype. Its antigen is unidentified.

The sequence derives from a woman younger than 30 with Graves' hyperthyroidism. Sequencing was carried out using blood. This rearrangement joins TRBV7-9 to TRBJ2-3, with TRBD1 matching over 7 bases. Written as DNA, the CDR3 is TGTGCCAGCAGCTTAGGGACAGGCGCTTACTCAGATACGCAGTATTTT. Translated: CASSLGTGAYSDTQYF.